These T cell receptor beta chains were read from a single sample in a study of shared clonotypes between healthy human individuals. The table came from immunoSEQ multiplex PCR; TCRdb's copy has only in-frame clones and leaves some out. The sample lists 400,000 to 600,000 clones; about 96% were seen once. Source material: naive CD4+ T cells sorted from blood. Source of these receptors: a young woman in good health. CDR3s include the opening cysteine and the closing phenylalanine or tryptophan. D genes are given only for firm matches. The listing skips clone size in some rows; elsewhere it reads once, few, many or a size class.

V,D,size,J,CDR3,DNA
TRBV27,.,.,TRBJ1-3,CASSLSFRSGNTIYF,TGTGCCAGCAGTTTATCGTTCCGCTCTGGAAACACCATATATTTT
TRBV5-1,TRBD2,.,TRBJ2-1,CASSYMAGGRHEQFF,TGCGCCAGCAGCTATATGGCGGGAGGGAGGCATGAGCAGTTCTTC
TRBV5-1,TRBD1,.,TRBJ2-3,CASSSGTGTDTQYF,TGCGCCAGCAGCTCAGGGACAGGGACAGATACGCAGTATTTT
TRBV9,.,.,TRBJ2-1,CASSVNVGNNEQFF,TGTGCCAGCAGCGTAAATGTTGGTAACAATGAGCAGTTCTTC
TRBV2,TRBD2,.,TRBJ2-2,CASSGGLANTGELFF,TGTGCCAGCAGTGGGGGACTAGCCAACACCGGGGAGCTGTTTTTT
TRBV5-1,TRBD2,.,TRBJ2-1,CASSATSGTAYNEQFF,TGCGCCAGCAGCGCTACTAGCGGGACCGCCTACAATGAGCAGTTCTTC
TRBV30,.,.,TRBJ2-2,CAWGGMGTNTGELFF,TGTGCCTGGGGGGGAATGGGAACGAACACCGGGGAGCTGTTTTTT
TRBV5-1,TRBD2,.,TRBJ2-2,CASSSSGLAGGANTGELFF,TGCGCCAGCAGCTCCTCGGGACTAGCGGGAGGCGCGAACACCGGGGAGCTGTTTTTT
TRBV5-6,TRBD1,.,TRBJ2-7,CASSGQGKLHEQYF,TGTGCCAGCAGCGGACAGGGAAAACTACACGAGCAGTACTTC
TRBV10-1,.,.,TRBJ1-2,CASSAGHSADYTF,TGCGCCAGCAGTGCGGGACATTCGGCGGACTACACCTTC
TRBV6-5,.,.,TRBJ1-1,CASSYSHSGIEAFF,TGTGCCAGCAGTTACTCGCATTCAGGGATTGAAGCTTTCTTT
TRBV28,TRBD1,.,TRBJ1-6,CASSVTGMNSPLHF,TGTGCCAGCAGTGTGACAGGGATGAATTCACCCCTCCACTTT
TRBV2,TRBD1,.,TRBJ1-5,CASGRDSNPSQPQHF,TGTGCCAGCGGAAGGGACAGCAACCCTTCTCAGCCCCAGCATTTT
TRBV6-1,.,once,TRBJ2-7,CASTRTRGAHYEQYF,TGTGCCAGCACTAGAACGAGAGGCGCGCACTACGAGCAGTACTTC
TRBV19,TRBD1,.,TRBJ2-7,CASSARDRGDEQYF,TGTGCCAGTAGTGCCCGGGACAGGGGAGACGAGCAGTACTTC
TRBV19,TRBD1,.,TRBJ1-2,CASSTLGQGPRGNGYTF,TGTGCCAGTAGTACCCTGGGACAGGGGCCTCGCGGGAATGGCTACACCTTC
TRBV19,.,.,TRBJ2-4,CASSIGETTGSNIQYF,TGTGCCAGTAGTATAGGTGAAACTACAGGGAGTAACATTCAGTACTTC